The 29 T cell receptor beta chains presented below share a single source sample, sequenced in a study of PD-1 blockade in classical Hodgkin lymphoma. TCRdb's copy holds only in-frame clones and misses some; the assay was immunoSEQ multiplex PCR. The table includes over 25,000 clones, around 94% detected once. Time point noted: newly diagnosed, previously untreated cHL patient sample. The sequenced material came from peripheral blood mononuclear cells (PBMCs). These receptors were collected from a human donor with classical Hodgkin lymphoma.

The rearrangement joins TRBV29-1 to TRBJ2-3; no clear D gene. V lost 1 base, J lost 7 bases, and 6 bases lay in between. Germline V lookup: CDR1 SQVTM, CDR2 ANQGSEA. The CDR3 runs 11 residues. In DNA, the CDR3 is TGCAGCGTTGAAGGGGTAAATACGCAGTATTTT. Translated: CSVEGVNTQYF.

J is TRBJ2-1 and V is TRBV6-1, with D uncertain. The CDR3 loop spans 12 amino acids. The V gene lost 6 bases and the J gene lost 7 bases, with 10 bases spanning the gap. CDR1 is MNHNS and CDR2 is SASEGT in the germline V gene. CDR3 in DNA: TGTGCCAGCAGCCCCTTAGGAAATGAGCAGTTCTTC. Protein product: CASSPLGNEQFF.

This chain links TRBV9 with TRBJ2-2; possibly TRBD1 for D (5 bases). Per the germline V gene, CDR1 is SGDLS and CDR2 is YYNGEE. Trimming removed 5 bases from V and 6 bases from J, with 8 bases in between. This CDR3 comprises 12 residues. CDR3 residues: CASRSGSGELFF. CDR3 nucleotides: TGTGCCAGCAGGTCAGGGTCCGGGGAGCTGTTTTTT.

V is TRBV4-1 and J is TRBJ1-5, with 7 bases identical to TRBD1. The CDR3 runs 15 residues. CDR1 and CDR2 (germline): MGHRA, YSYEKL. Germline trimming cut 0 bases from V and 2 bases from J; bases unmatched to any gene: 1. In DNA form, the CDR3 reads TGCGCCAGCAGCCAAGATGGACAGGGCAATCAGCCCCAGCATTTT. Its translation is CASSQDGQGNQPQHF.

The CDR3 protein is CASSLRGGNIQYF. As DNA, the CDR3 is TGTGCCAGCAGCTTAAGGGGAGGAAACATTCAGTACTTC. The rearrangement links TRBV7-6 to TRBJ2-4; perhaps TRBD2 as D (6 bases). CDR3 length: 13 residues. Germline lookup yields CDR1 SGHVS and CDR2 FNYEAQ. Trimming took off 2 bases at V and 6 bases at J, with 8 bases between the two ends.

The chain combines TRBV6-1 with TRBJ2-7, with D possibly being TRBD1 (5 bases). Looked up from germline, CDR1 is MNHNS and CDR2 is SASEGT. This CDR3 is built from 14 residues. V gave up 6 bases and J gave up 3 bases, with 15 bases separating them. CDR3 region: CASRREGEIYEQYF. The DNA of the CDR3 is TGTGCCAGCAGGAGAGAAGGGGAAATCTACGAGCAGTACTTC.

The chain employs TRBV5-6 and TRBJ1-6, with D hard to call. The CDR3 has 12 amino acids. Trimming removed 4 bases from V and 7 bases from J, with 6 bases in between. The V gene's germline CDR1 is SGHDT and CDR2 YYEEEE. CDR3 sequence (DNA): TGTGCCAGCAGCCTGGGCAATTCACCCCTCCACTTT. Protein sequence: CASSLGNSPLHF.

The rearrangement uses TRBV13 and TRBJ1-2; TRBD1 agrees at 10 bases. Germline CDR1 is PRHDT and CDR2 is FYEKMQ (reference sequence). This CDR3 is 17 amino acids long. V shed 2 bases and J 2 bases; nucleotides not matched to a gene: 8. The CDR3 DNA follows: TGTGCCAGCAGCTTATGGGACAGGGGAGGGAAGAACTATGGCTACACCTTC. Translation gives CASSLWDRGGKNYGYTF.

The chain carries TRBV5-4 and TRBJ2-3, with 13 nucleotides matching TRBD2. The germline CDR1 and CDR2 sequences are SGHNT and YYREEE (reference sequence). The J segment lost 1 base and the V segment lost 0 bases, leaving 2 bases of the junction unmatched. CDR3 size: 17 residues. CDR3: CASSLGTSGRGTDTQYF. The CDR3, as DNA: TGTGCCAGCAGCTTGGGTACTAGCGGGAGGGGCACAGATACGCAGTATTTT.

The gene calls are TRBV7-2 and TRBJ1-5; D is unclear. There are 15 residues in the CDR3. Trimming took 1 base from V and 6 from J, leaving 13 bases between them. The V gene's germline CDR1 is SGHTA and CDR2 FQGNSA. The CDR3 coding sequence is TGTGCCAGCAGCTTAGTGGCCGGGGTATCTCAGCCCCAGCATTTT. The encoded protein is CASSLVAGVSQPQHF. Using reference TRBV7-2 and TRBJ1-5 for the parts outside the CDR3, the full variable domain is GAGVSQSPSNKVTEKGKDVELRCDPISGHTALYWYRQSLGQGLEFLIYFQGNSAPDKSGLPSDRFSAERTGGSVSTLTIQRTQQEDSAVYLCASSLVAGVSQPQHFGDGTRLSIL.

The chain joins TRBV9 to TRBJ1-1, with 7 nucleotides matching TRBD1. With V trimmed by 0 bases and J by 4 bases, 3 bases remained unmatched. Germline CDR1 SGDLS, CDR2 YYNGEE. This CDR3 comprises 14 residues. The CDR3 here is CASSVGSGGTEAFF. The DNA of the CDR3 is TGTGCCAGCAGCGTAGGTTCAGGGGGCACTGAAGCTTTCTTT.

V gene TRBV6-1 combines with J gene TRBJ1-2; D possibly corresponds to TRBD1 (6 bases). V was shortened by 1 base and J by 6 bases, with 12 bases between the two germline ends. Looked up from germline, CDR1 is MNHNS and CDR2 is SASEGT. The CDR3 is 14 amino acids. CDR3 in DNA: TGTGCCAGCAGTGAAGGTGGGACAAGGGATGGCTACACCTTC. Protein: CASSEGGTRDGYTF.

About this clone itself: One end of the junction fails to match germline, which may point to a read error. The chain is built from TRBV19 and TRBJ2-1; 7 bases match TRBD1. Germline V gives CDR1 LNHDA, CDR2 SQIVND (reference sequence). The CDR3 is 19 residues long. CDR3 in amino acids: CASSGDREGLSISNNEQFF. The CDR3 DNA reads TGTGCCAGTAGTGGCGACAGGGAAGGCTTGTCGATCTCCAACAATGAGCAGTTCTTC.

V is TRBV18 and J is TRBJ2-1; 11 positions agree with TRBD2. This CDR3 contains 16 residues. Germline V gene data show CDR1 as KGHSH and CDR2 as LQKENI. The ends lost 2 bases at V and 5 bases at J; junction bases unmatched: 5. CDR3 bases: TGTGCCAGCTCACCAGGGACTAGCGGAGCCGACAATGAGCAGTTCTTC. Its translation is CASSPGTSGADNEQFF.

The chain couples TRBV5-1 to TRBJ2-7; 9 positions agree with TRBD1. CDR1 is SGHRS and CDR2 is YFSETQ in the germline V gene. The CDR3 is 14 residues long. With 4 bases clipped from V and 1 base from J, the junction kept 3 bases outside the gene matches. The CDR3 here is CASSGGQGSYEQYF. The CDR3 nucleotides are TGCGCCAGCAGCGGGGGACAGGGATCCTACGAGCAGTACTTC.

This chain joins TRBV19 and TRBJ2-3; D is unclear. The V gene lost 5 bases and the J gene lost 2 bases, with 20 bases spanning the gap. This CDR3 is built from 17 residues. The germline V gene encodes CDR1 LNHDA and CDR2 SQIVND (reference sequence). CDR3 protein: CASSPLRVSDFTDTQYF. As DNA, the CDR3 is TGTGCCAGTAGTCCCCTTAGGGTATCCGACTTCACAGATACGCAGTATTTT.

V is TRBV7-9 and J is TRBJ2-7; unclear D gene. The CDR3 runs to 17 residues. Trimming stripped 1 base from V and 2 bases from J, with 18 bases between. Germline V gene data show CDR1 as SEHNR and CDR2 as FQNEAQ (reference sequence). The CDR3 region is CASSLGIGCGSTYEQYF. DNA of the CDR3: TGTGCCAGCAGCTTAGGTATCGGGTGCGGCAGTACCTACGAGCAGTACTTC.

This chain joins TRBV2 and TRBJ1-5; a possible D gene is TRBD1 (5 bases). Germline CDR1 SNHLY, CDR2 FYNNEI. This CDR3 spans 16 amino acids. Trimming took 2 bases from V and 3 from J, leaving 14 bases between them. CDR3 sequence reads: CASSEQVPDNNQPQHF. As DNA, the CDR3 is TGTGCCAGCAGTGAACAGGTCCCGGACAACAATCAGCCCCAGCATTTT.

The chain joins TRBV15 to TRBJ1-5, with a weak D call TRBD1 (5 bases). This CDR3 has 17 residues. Germline loops: CDR1 LNHNV, CDR2 YYDKDF (reference sequence). Trimming took off 0 bases at V and 4 bases at J, with 16 bases between the two ends. The CDR3 DNA sequence: TGTGCCACCAGCAGAGATGAAACAGGACTAGCAAATCAGCCCCAGCATTTT. It specifies CATSRDETGLANQPQHF.

The rearrangement uses TRBV19 and TRBJ1-4; D unresolved. The CDR3 loop spans 15 amino acids. The germline CDR1 and CDR2 sequences are LNHDA and SQIVND (reference sequence). Trimming pared 9 bases from V and 5 bases from J, leaving 19 bases between. The CDR3 spells CASRMTLTGNEKLFF. The CDR3 region has the DNA TGTGCCAGCCGTATGACCCTCACTGGGAATGAAAAACTGTTTTTT.

The chain employs TRBV5-6 and TRBJ2-6; D call uncertain. Germline V gene data show CDR1 as SGHDT and CDR2 as YYEEEE. The CDR3 runs to 14 residues. V gave up 0 bases and J gave up 2 bases, with 3 bases separating them. The CDR3 protein is CASSLVPGANVLTF. The CDR3 DNA reads as TGTGCCAGCAGCTTGGTCCCTGGGGCCAACGTCCTGACTTTC.

This chain links TRBV2 with TRBJ2-3; TRBD1 is a possible D gene (5 bases). Trimming shortened V by 2 bases and J by 3 bases, and 15 bases separated the two germline ends. Per germline, CDR1 SNHLY and CDR2 FYNNEI. The CDR3 is made up of 16 amino acids. CDR3 sequence: CASSEFIGVKTDTQYF. CDR3 coding DNA: TGTGCCAGCAGTGAATTTATAGGGGTGAAGACAGATACGCAGTATTTT.

This clone was counted a single time. The rearrangement joins TRBV4-1 to TRBJ2-7, with D perhaps TRBD2 (6 bases). Trimming shortened V by 0 bases and J by 6 bases, and 24 bases separated the two germline ends. The CDR3 runs 18 residues. In germline, CDR1 is MGHRA, CDR2 YSYEKL. In DNA form, the CDR3 reads TGCGCCAGCAGCCAAGATTGGGTAGGACTGGCGGGGCCGGGCGAGCAGTACTTC. Protein product: CASSQDWVGLAGPGEQYF.

The chain employs TRBV6-1 and TRBJ2-7, with TRBD2 identical over 8 bases. Germline V gene lookup returns CDR1 MNHNS and CDR2 SASEGT. The trim removed 3 bases at V and 1 base at J, leaving 8 bases unmatched. The CDR3 is 16 residues long. This chain's CDR3 is CASSDISGVGSYEQYF. The CDR3 bases are TGTGCCAGCAGTGACATTAGCGGGGTGGGTTCCTACGAGCAGTACTTC.

Only one count was recorded for this clone. The chain combines TRBV7-9 with TRBJ1-1, with 7 bases matching TRBD1. V lost 4 bases and J lost 1; bases outside the gene matches: 3. Per the germline V gene, CDR1 is SEHNR and CDR2 is FQNEAQ (reference sequence). CDR3 length: 14 amino acids. CDR3 sequence: CASSSRDRNTEAFF. CDR3 sequence (DNA): TGTGCCAGCAGCTCTAGGGACAGGAACACTGAAGCTTTCTTT.

This chain uses TRBV5-6 with TRBJ2-5; D possibly matches TRBD1 or TRBD2 (5 bases each). Looked up from germline, CDR1 is SGHDT and CDR2 is YYEEEE. The germline V and J ends were trimmed by 6 bases and 4 bases, with 13 bases remaining between them. The CDR3 extends over 13 amino acids. CDR3 sequence (DNA): TGTGCCAGCAACCTGAGGGGCGGAGAGACCCAGTACTTC. Its protein product is CASNLRGGETQYF.

The rearrangement uses TRBV5-4 and TRBJ1-3; 8 nucleotides agree with TRBD1. CDR1 and CDR2 from the germline V gene are SGHNT and YYREEE (reference sequence). CDR3 length equals 17 residues. Losses at the gene ends were 4 bases for V and 0 bases for J; bases not matched to a gene: 9. CDR3 region: CASSAKQGAYSGNTIYF. CDR3 coding DNA: TGTGCCAGCAGCGCGAAGCAGGGGGCTTACTCTGGAAACACCATATATTTT.

The chain recombines TRBV5-1 with TRBJ2-7; unclear D gene. Germline CDR1 reads SGHRS; CDR2 reads YFSETQ. The CDR3 is 13 amino acids. Trimming cost V 0 bases and J 6 bases, with 10 bases left between them. The CDR3 DNA reads as TGCGCCAGCAGCTTGGGACGGGCCTCCGAGCAGTACTTC. It encodes CASSLGRASEQYF.

V usage is TRBV19 and J usage is TRBJ1-1; 11 bases line up with TRBD1. The germline V gene encodes CDR1 LNHDA and CDR2 SQIVND (reference sequence). The J segment lost 1 base and the V segment lost 7 bases, leaving 11 bases of the junction unmatched. This CDR3 is 17 amino acids long. CDR3 sequence: CASTWRTGGFSNTEAFF. Here the CDR3 DNA reads TGTGCCAGTACTTGGAGGACAGGGGGCTTCTCGAACACTGAAGCTTTCTTT.